Following are 11 T cell receptor beta chains from one sample sequenced in a study of OX40 agonist ivuxolimab in advanced cancers. Using immunoSEQ multiplex PCR, the repertoire was profiled, and TCRdb retains in-frame clones only, with some absent. Counted here are tens of thousands of clones, nearly 90% occurring once; the ten biggest clones make up about 10%. The sample consisted of CD4+ or CD8+ T cells sorted from blood, taken in a trial of the OX40 agonist ivuxolimab. Receptors were obtained from an adult with an advanced solid tumor such as melanoma, head and neck, liver or kidney cancer.

V is TRBV5-4 and J is TRBJ2-1; the match to TRBD2 covers 13 bases. CDR1 is SGHNT, CDR2 YYREEE, per germline (reference sequence). V trimming: 2 bases; J trimming: 7 bases; junction bases outside the gene matches: 3. There are 15 residues in the CDR3. The CDR3 region has the DNA TGTGCCAGCAGCTTTGGACTAGCGGGAGTAAATGAGCAGTTCTTC. Its translation is CASSFGLAGVNEQFF.

The rearrangement uses TRBV19 and TRBJ2-3, with D hard to call. Germline V gives CDR1 LNHDA, CDR2 SQIVND (reference sequence). CDR3 length: 15 amino acids. Trimming shortened V by 7 bases and J by 1 base, and 15 bases separated the two germline ends. CDR3 sequence (DNA): TGTGCCAGTAACCACCACCATGAACGCACAGATACGCAGTATTTT. Residues: CASNHHHERTDTQYF.

The sample holds one count of this clone. The V call is TRBV11-1, the J call TRBJ2-4; the D gene could be TRBD1 or TRBD2 (5 bases each). The germline CDR1 and CDR2 sequences are SGHAT and FQDESV (reference sequence). The CDR3 has 11 amino acids. V was cut by 3 bases and J by 16 bases, with 13 bases left in between. This CDR3 reads CASSFAGTVYF. The DNA for the CDR3 is TGTGCCAGCAGCTTTGCTGGGACCGTTTACTTC.

This clone was detected only a few times. The V and J genes are TRBV9 and TRBJ2-1, with D possibly being TRBD1 or TRBD2 (5 bases each). The CDR3 sequence is 15 residues long. V was cut by 4 bases and J by 0 bases, with 11 bases left in between. CDR1 is SGDLS and CDR2 is YYNGEE in the germline V gene. Here the CDR3 reads CASSPLGGSYNEQFF. CDR3 coding DNA: TGTGCCAGCAGCCCCCTTGGGGGCTCCTACAATGAGCAGTTCTTC.

J is TRBJ1-1 and V is TRBV14; weak D call: TRBD1 (6 bases). Trimming removed 6 bases from V and 0 bases from J, with 14 bases in between. Looked up from germline, CDR1 is SGHDN and CDR2 is FVKESK. The CDR3 sequence is 15 residues long. CDR3 nucleotides: TGTGCCAGCAGACGCGCAACAGGGATGAACACTGAAGCTTTCTTT. Encoded protein: CASRRATGMNTEAFF.

The chain carries TRBV7-9 and TRBJ2-1; TRBD2 matches at 13 bases. The CDR3 is 17 amino acids. Germline V CDR1 and CDR2: SEHNR, FQNEAQ (reference sequence). With V trimmed by 4 bases and J by 3 bases, 6 bases remained unmatched. DNA of the CDR3: TGTGCCAGCAGCTCCGGACTAGCGGGAGCCGGCTACAATGAGCAGTTCTTC. This gives the protein CASSSGLAGAGYNEQFF.

To note about this clone: The junction and the germline gene differ at one end; a read error may be behind it. The chain employs TRBV5-4 and TRBJ1-2; no clear D gene. CDR3 length: 14 amino acids. CDR1 is SGHNT, CDR2 YYREEE, per germline (reference sequence). CDR3 residues: CASSLPLPLDGHTF. The CDR3 nucleotides are TGTGCCAGCAGCCTCCCCCTTCCCTTGGATGGCCACACCTTC. The full variable domain, rest sourced from reference TRBV5-4 and TRBJ1-2, is ETGVTQSPTHLIKTRGQQVTLRCSSQSGHNTVSWYQQALGQGPQFIFQYYREEENGRGNFPPRFSGLQFPNYSSELNVNALELDDSALYLCASSLPLPLDGHTFGSGTRLTVV.

The chain carries TRBV5-1 and TRBJ1-3, with D perhaps TRBD1 (5 bases). In germline, CDR1 is SGHRS, CDR2 YFSETQ. The CDR3 is 14 residues long. With 0 bases removed from V and 3 bases from J, the gap between germline ends came to 7 bases. In DNA form, the CDR3 reads TGCGCCAGCAGCTTGGTAACAGGTGGAAACACCATATATTTT. Amino acid sequence: CASSLVTGGNTIYF.

V gene TRBV21-1 combines with J gene TRBJ2-1; TRBD2 is the table's D call and was not checked against the DNA. TRBV21-1 is annotated as a pseudogene. There are 12 residues in the CDR3. The CDR3 DNA sequence: TGTGCCAGCAGCAACCCTTACAATGAGCAGTTCTTC. Translated: CASSNPYNEQFF.

The sample holds a few counts of this clone. This chain links TRBV18 with TRBJ1-5; 8 nucleotides match TRBD1. The CDR3 is 13 amino acids. The junction had 3 bases not matched to a gene; V was cut back by 6 bases and J by 5 bases. Germline loops: CDR1 KGHSH, CDR2 LQKENI. CDR3 protein: CASSRDRHQPQHF. The CDR3 DNA reads TGTGCCAGCTCTCGGGACAGGCATCAGCCCCAGCATTTT.

This chain links TRBV11-2 with TRBJ2-1; D gene unclear. Trimming shortened V by 3 bases and J by 4 bases, and 1 base separated the two germline ends. The germline gives CDR1 SGHAT, CDR2 FQNNGV. This CDR3 comprises 11 residues. CDR3 in amino acids: CASSFYNEQFF. In nucleotides, the CDR3 is TGTGCCAGCAGCTTTTACAATGAGCAGTTCTTC.